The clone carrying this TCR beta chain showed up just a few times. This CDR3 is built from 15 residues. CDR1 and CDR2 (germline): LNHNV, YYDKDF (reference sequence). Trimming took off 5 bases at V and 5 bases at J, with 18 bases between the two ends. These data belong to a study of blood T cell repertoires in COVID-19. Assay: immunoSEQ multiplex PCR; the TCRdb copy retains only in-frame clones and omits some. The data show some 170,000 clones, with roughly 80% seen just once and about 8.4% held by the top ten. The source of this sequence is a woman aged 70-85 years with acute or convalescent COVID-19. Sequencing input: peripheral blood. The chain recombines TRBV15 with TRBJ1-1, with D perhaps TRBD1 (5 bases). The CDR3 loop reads CATSPRIGGVTEAFF. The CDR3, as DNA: TGTGCCACCAGCCCAAGGATCGGGGGGGTGACTGAAGCTTTCTTT.